The rows below give T cell receptor beta chains drawn from one sample of a study of breast tumors, draining lymph nodes, adjacent tissues. TCRdb processed the multiplex PCR reads anew with MiXCR; each CDR3 protein has one entry. Among 200,000 to 300,000 distinct CDR3 sequences, 30% were seen once, and the ten largest hold more than 1%. Sequenced sample: axillary lymph node tissue. These receptors were obtained from a female donor with breast cancer. Some clones in this sample may be carry-over from other donors' samples. Both conserved end residues are part of each CDR3. Each record gives: V gene, CDR3 protein.

>TRBV5-1
CASSPGPGSTDTQYF
>TRBV6-2/TRBV6-3
CASASDRGTRTQWDEQFF
>TRBV2
CASSETSVPQETQYF
>TRBV2
CASSLVGGTSYEQYF
>TRBV6-5
CASSYGIEAFF
>TRBV11-3
CASSDFTGAYEQYF
>TRBV13
CASSRPSKLTGQGTAGGGNYGYTF
>TRBV14
CASSQDSTHSPLHF
>TRBV30
CAWSLGLVDEQFF
>TRBV7-9
CVSSRRTGQNTEAFF
>TRBV20-1
CSASGGRNDYEQYF
>TRBV5-1
CASSPWGRQNGEPQHF
>TRBV12-3/TRBV12-4
CASSLWGVGLFF
>TRBV28
CASSKSGTPYEQYF
>TRBV18
CASSRDRGNEKLFF
>TRBV5-4
CASSPIAGGGTDTQYF
>TRBV25-1
CASSLTHSGFLRTGELFF
>TRBV9
CASSVGAATNNEQFF
>TRBV7-8
CASSTQQGGGNQPQHF
>TRBV10-3
CAIRPGQNEQFF
>TRBV6-5
CASSYWRSEDTQYF
>TRBV9
CASCVGPSPGNEQFF
>TRBV20-1
CSATGRRTGQGGNSPLHF
>TRBV5-5
CASSLFAGLQETQYF
>TRBV20-1
CSASRLAGVSDNSPLHF
>TRBV29-1
CSNSPNSYNEQFF
>TRBV12-3/TRBV12-4
CASSLGDRAWQPQHF
>TRBV19
CASSISANTEAFF
>TRBV6-5
CASSYSIPSGRTEQYF
>TRBV19
CASRHPGQQETQYF
>TRBV7-9
CASSLGGSNEQYF
>TRBV3-1
CASSQAKGLAGGGELFF
>TRBV5-8
CAYLREHQETQYF
>TRBV7-9
CASSPLAGGYYEQYF
>TRBV6-6
CASSYGGSEQYF
>TRBV11-2
CASSSGSSGANVLTF
>TRBV7-2
CASSLDGLVSNEQFF
>TRBV5-5
CASSFRREETQYF
>TRBV19
CASSIKGNRLTYNEQFF
>TRBV30
CAWSVPGVNTEAFF
>TRBV29-1
CSVVPGLASETQYF
>TRBV6-5
CASQDSKNYEQFF
>TRBV29-1
CSVRTQRDTGELFF
>TRBV20-1
CSARRAPKDRAYPSYEQYF